Given below is one T cell receptor (beta chain) in context. As yet, its antigen is unknown. The germline gives CDR1 LGHNA, CDR2 YNFKEQ. The V gene lost 0 bases and the J gene lost 4 bases, with 12 bases spanning the gap. The CDR3 totals 15 residues. This entry is derived from a study of cytomegalovirus exposure and HLA in healthy donors. The PCR was carried out with 60 Vbeta primers and 13 Jbeta primers. The repertoire was sequenced with immunoSEQ multiplex PCR; TCRdb's copy has only in-frame clones and lacks some. This table has fewer than 250,000 clones, roughly 77% appearing once. Broader study findings: Trimming of TCR beta V- and J-genes showed a link, identified in a later analysis, to a missense DCLRE1C variant. Whilst most TCR sequences proved rare, a subset of public TCRs occurred across many donors.

This chain links TRBV4-2 with TRBJ1-2; D might be TRBD1 (6 bases). Sequences were obtained from PBMCs. The sequence was obtained from a male donor in good health and CMV-seropositive. CDR3: CASSQDHREGYGYTF. In DNA, the CDR3 is TGTGCCAGCAGCCAAGATCACAGGGAGGGCTATGGCTACACCTTC.